This entry features one T cell receptor beta chain sequence. Its antigen is unidentified. This sample stems from a study of cytomegalovirus exposure and HLA in healthy donors. Study information: The 100 to 150 validation repertoires matched the roughly 650 first-cohort repertoires in platform, a later analysis reported. Study findings and constraints: The tendency of first-cohort TCR clusters to co-occur in the roughly 120 validation repertoires was the finding of a later analysis. Some TCR beta chains (about 170 of them) were listed as cytomegalovirus-associated. In vitro confirmation showed three CMV-associated chains to be CMV antigen specific.

Using immunoSEQ multiplex PCR, the repertoire was profiled, and TCRdb retains in-frame clones only, with some absent. Seen here are more than 85,000 clones, roughly 90% observed once, and the top ten hold 1.4%. The CDR3 totals 15 residues. J lost 4 bases, V lost 4 bases, and 3 bases had no gene match. The germline gives CDR1 LNHDA, CDR2 SQIVND (reference sequence). The receptor was isolated from a woman in her twenties or thirties in good health and CMV-seropositive. Input material: PBMCs. This sequence joins TRBV19 and TRBJ2-3, with TRBD2 matching 12 bases. CDR3 DNA sequence: TGTGCCAGTAGTAGCGGACTAGCGGGACCAGATACGCAGTATTTT. Residues: CASSSGLAGPDTQYF.